What follows is one T cell receptor (beta chain) and its context. The antigen is unknown. The sample belongs to a study of vaccination and CD4 T cells after COVID-19. Study-level background: Post-COVID draws followed diagnosis by a median around 92 days (range 35 to 161).

Cultured CD4+ T-cell DNA underwent Oncomine TCR Beta short-read sequencing. MiXCR was run by TCRdb on the PCR reads, yielding one entry per CDR3 protein. The data contain around 15,000 distinct CDR3 sequences, 40% to 65% of them singletons. This CDR3 comprises 14 residues. J gave up 0 bases and V 1 base, and 2 bases lay outside the gene matches. Germline CDR1 reads GTSNPN; CDR2 reads SVGIG (reference sequence). The sample's treatment: roughly ten-day PBMC culture with coronavirus spike peptide pools or control peptides (ViraFEST assay). Expanded clonotypes were found by TCR sequencing after peptide-pool stimulation (ViraFEST). Findings of the study overall: Convalescent patients' vaccine-specific clones were spike mono-reactive in 304 of 307 cases.

This TCR derives from a human donor who had recovered from COVID-19. The chain joins TRBV30 to TRBJ1-2; 7 positions agree with TRBD1. The specimen comprised CD4+ T cells from blood, cultured in vitro, sampled before SARS-CoV-2 vaccination. In DNA, the CDR3 is TGTGCCTGGAGTGGGGGACAGCCTAACTATGGCTACACCTTC. Encoded protein: CAWSGGQPNYGYTF. The variable domain in full, completed from reference TRBV30 and TRBJ1-2, reads SQTIHQWPATLVQPVGSPLSLECTVEGTSNPNLYWYRQAAGRGLQLLFYSVGIGQISSEVPQNLSASRPQDRQFILSSKKLLLSDSGFYLCAWSGGQPNYGYTFGSGTRLTVV.